These 20 T cell receptor beta chains were sequenced from one sample in a study of blood T cell repertoires in COVID-19. The assay was immunoSEQ multiplex PCR, and TCRdb's table has in-frame clones only and misses some. The table lists about 160,000 clones, about 85% of them singletons. The specimen was peripheral blood. These receptors all come from a woman between 45 and 65 years old with COVID-19, enrolled during active disease.

Turning to this clone: Other DNA sequences of this sample code for an identical CDR3. The rearrangement uses TRBV21-1 and TRBJ2-7; TRBD1, as called in the table, went unchecked against the DNA. TRBV21-1 is labeled a pseudogene. The CDR3 consists of 14 residues. The CDR3 sequence: CASSRRQGSYEQYF. Here the CDR3 DNA reads TGTGCCAGCAGCAGACGACAGGGGTCCTACGAGCAGTACTTC.

This clone has more than one count but fewer than ten. This chain links TRBV6-4 with TRBJ1-2; 8 nucleotides line up with TRBD1. This CDR3 is 16 amino acids long. V trimming: 0 bases; J trimming: 6 bases; junction bases outside the gene matches: 9. CDR1 is MRHNA, CDR2 SNTAGT, per germline. CDR3 sequence (DNA): TGTGCCAGCAGTGACTCTCCCGACAGGGGAAGGGATGGCTACACCTTC. This translates into CASSDSPDRGRDGYTF.

This chain uses TRBV10-3 with TRBJ2-2; the D gene is possibly TRBD2 (7 bases). Germline CDR1 reads ENHRY; CDR2 reads SYGVKD. Trimming pared 4 bases from V and 3 bases from J, leaving 12 bases between. The CDR3 has 15 residues. The CDR3 coding sequence is TGTGCCATCAGTGTCGGGGGGCCGGACACCGGGGAGCTGTTTTTT. As protein: CAISVGGPDTGELFF.

This rearrangement joins TRBV9 to TRBJ1-3, with D possibly being TRBD1 (5 bases). The CDR3 contains 15 residues. Trimming left V 0 bases short and J 1 base short, with 8 bases between. Germline values: CDR1 SGDLS, CDR2 YYNGEE. Here the CDR3 reads CASSVEGISGNTIYF. The CDR3 DNA follows: TGTGCCAGCAGCGTAGAGGGGATATCTGGAAACACCATATATTTT.

The chain links TRBV11-1 to TRBJ2-5, with 8 bases identical to TRBD2. With 2 bases clipped from V and 5 bases from J, the junction kept 7 bases outside the gene matches. CDR3 length equals 15 residues. Germline CDR1 SGHAT, CDR2 FQDESV (reference sequence). The CDR3 spells CASSLNQRGWETQYF. In nucleotides, the CDR3 is TGTGCCAGCAGCTTAAACCAGCGGGGGTGGGAGACCCAGTACTTC.

The chain joins TRBV18 to TRBJ2-1; 8 nucleotides match TRBD2. CDR3 length: 16 residues. The junction had 18 bases not matched to a gene; V was cut back by 8 bases and J by 9 bases. CDR1 and CDR2 (germline): KGHSH, LQKENI. CDR3 sequence reads: CASLFADAGGRGEQFF. CDR3 sequence (DNA): TGTGCCAGCCTCTTTGCGGACGCGGGGGGCAGAGGTGAGCAGTTCTTC.

This chain links TRBV19 with TRBJ1-1; D is possibly TRBD1 (6 bases). CDR3 size: 14 residues. The V end was cut by 4 bases, the J end by 5 bases, with 14 bases between. Looked up from germline, CDR1 is LNHDA and CDR2 is SQIVND (reference sequence). CDR3 loop: CASSTPMTGTEAFF. In DNA form, the CDR3 reads TGTGCCAGTAGTACCCCTATGACAGGAACTGAAGCTTTCTTT.

The chain recombines TRBV11-2 with TRBJ2-7; 7 bases agree with TRBD1. Germline V gene data show CDR1 as SGHAT and CDR2 as FQNNGV. The CDR3 sequence is 15 residues long. The V gene end was trimmed by 3 bases and the J gene end by 0 bases; junction bases not matched to a gene: 5. This CDR3 is CASSFGQVRSYEQYF. In DNA, the CDR3 is TGTGCCAGCAGCTTCGGACAGGTCCGCTCCTACGAGCAGTACTTC.

The chain joins TRBV9 to TRBJ1-6, with D tentatively TRBD1 (5 bases). Trimming pared 0 bases from V and 6 bases from J, leaving 13 bases between. Germline loops: CDR1 SGDLS, CDR2 YYNGEE. The CDR3 totals 16 residues. The CDR3 DNA reads TGTGCCAGCAGCGTAGGACAGACGAAATCTAATTCACCCCTCCACTTT. This translates into CASSVGQTKSNSPLHF.

This clone has a handful of counts. This chain connects TRBV30 to TRBJ1-1; TRBD1 matches 8 bases. The CDR3 has 14 amino acids. Unmatched junction bases numbered 2, after V lost 1 base and J lost 1 base. The germline gives CDR1 GTSNPN, CDR2 SVGIG (reference sequence). In DNA, the CDR3 is TGTGCCTGGAGTGGGGACAGGCGGAACACTGAAGCTTTCTTT. This encodes CAWSGDRRNTEAFF.

V usage is TRBV6-5 and J usage is TRBJ2-7, with 11 bases matching TRBD2. In germline, CDR1 is MNHEY, CDR2 SVGAGI. The CDR3 consists of 15 residues. V was clipped by 0 bases and J by 4 bases; unmatched bases: 2. As DNA, the CDR3 is TGTGCCAGCAGTTACTCGGTAGCGGGGGGGTACGAGCAGTACTTC. This encodes CASSYSVAGGYEQYF.

Here the CDR3 DNA reads TGTGCCAGCAGCTTTTCCACAAGCTCCTACAATGAGCAGTTCTTC. This gives the protein CASSFSTSSYNEQFF. This chain uses TRBV7-3 with TRBJ2-1, with D unclear. The CDR3 is 15 residues long. CDR1 and CDR2 from the germline V gene are SGHTA and FQGTGA. The ends were cut back, 3 bases at V and 0 bases at J, with 9 bases in the middle. The whole variable domain, remainder taken from reference TRBV7-3 and TRBJ2-1, is GAGVSQTPSNKVTEKGKYVELRCDPISGHTALYWYRQSLGQGPEFLIYFQGTGAADDSGLPNDRFFAVRPEGSVSTLKIQRTERGDSAVYLCASSFSTSSYNEQFFGPGTRLTVL.

The chain carries TRBV4-1 and TRBJ1-2; 7 nucleotides align to TRBD1. The CDR3 consists of 15 residues. V gave up 1 base and J gave up 8 bases; unmatched junction bases: 10. Germline CDR1 MGHRA, CDR2 YSYEKL. The CDR3 loop reads CASSQAGQGGNGYTF. The CDR3 bases are TGCGCCAGCAGCCAAGCGGGGCAGGGGGGAAACGGCTACACCTTC.

V is TRBV5-4 and J is TRBJ1-6; no definite D call. There are 17 residues in the CDR3. The germline CDR1 and CDR2 sequences are SGHNT and YYREEE (reference sequence). V was clipped by 0 bases and J by 6 bases, with 16 bases between them. Written as DNA, the CDR3 is TGTGCCAGCAGCTTGGCCGGAGGAGGCCCTCTTAATTCACCCCTCCACTTT. Translation gives CASSLAGGGPLNSPLHF.

CDR3 residues: CASSANGNTEAFF. CDR3 coding DNA: TGTGCCAGCAGTGCTAACGGGAACACTGAAGCTTTCTTT. The J gene is TRBJ1-1, the V gene TRBV2, with no clear D. Germline CDR1 SNHLY, CDR2 FYNNEI. Trimming took off 4 bases at V and 1 base at J, with 7 bases between the two ends. CDR3 length: 13 residues.

This chain joins TRBV28 and TRBJ2-6; D is undetermined. The CDR3 covers 12 residues. Trimming took 10 bases from V and 0 from J, leaving 4 bases between them. Germline V CDR1 and CDR2: MDHEN, SYDVKM. CDR3 DNA sequence: TGTGCCACCCTCTCTGGGGCCAACGTCCTGACTTTC. Protein: CATLSGANVLTF.

The J gene is TRBJ1-2, the V gene TRBV4-1; no clear D. Trimming took 4 bases from V and 3 from J, leaving 12 bases between them. CDR3 length: 14 residues. The germline V gene encodes CDR1 MGHRA and CDR2 YSYEKL. The DNA of the CDR3 is TGCGCCAGCAGCCGGCCTCGGGATCACTATGGCTACACCTTC. As protein: CASSRPRDHYGYTF.

The V gene is TRBV29-1, the J gene TRBJ2-2; TRBD1 aligns across 8 bases. Trimming took 7 bases from V and 8 from J; bases not matched to a gene: 9. CDR1 SQVTM and CDR2 ANQGSEA come from the germline V gene. The CDR3 spans 13 residues. The CDR3 here is CSAIQGAPGELFF. The CDR3 nucleotides read TGCAGCGCTATCCAGGGGGCACCGGGGGAGCTGTTTTTT.

This chain uses TRBV11-2 with TRBJ2-3; maybe TRBD2 (5 bases). Trimming took 3 bases from V and 6 from J, leaving 13 bases between them. This CDR3 region has 14 residues. The germline V gene encodes CDR1 SGHAT and CDR2 FQNNGV. The CDR3 nucleotides read TGTGCCAGCAGCTTGCGACCTGGACTTGATACGCAGTATTTT. Its translation is CASSLRPGLDTQYF.

The genes are TRBV19 and TRBJ1-5; D is uncertain. V lost 9 bases to trimming and J lost 0 bases, with 15 bases between them. The germline V gene encodes CDR1 LNHDA and CDR2 SQIVND (reference sequence). The CDR3 totals 15 residues. Here the CDR3 reads CASREMETSNQPQHF. The DNA of the CDR3 is TGTGCCAGCCGGGAGATGGAGACTAGCAATCAGCCCCAGCATTTT.